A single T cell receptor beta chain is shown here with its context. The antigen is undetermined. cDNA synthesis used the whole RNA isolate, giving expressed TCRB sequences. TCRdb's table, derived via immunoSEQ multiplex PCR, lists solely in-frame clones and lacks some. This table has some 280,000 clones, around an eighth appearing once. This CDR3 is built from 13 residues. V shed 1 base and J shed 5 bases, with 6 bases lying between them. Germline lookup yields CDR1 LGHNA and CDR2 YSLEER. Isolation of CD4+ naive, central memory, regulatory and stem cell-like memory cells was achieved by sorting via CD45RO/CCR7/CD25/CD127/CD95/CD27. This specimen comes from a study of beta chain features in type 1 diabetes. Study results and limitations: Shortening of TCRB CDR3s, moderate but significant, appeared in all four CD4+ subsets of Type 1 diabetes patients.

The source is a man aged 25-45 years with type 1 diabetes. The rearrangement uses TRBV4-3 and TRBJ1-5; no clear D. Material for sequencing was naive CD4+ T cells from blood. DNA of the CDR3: TGCGCCAGCAGCCAAGCACAGCATCAGCCCCAGCATTTT. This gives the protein CASSQAQHQPQHF.